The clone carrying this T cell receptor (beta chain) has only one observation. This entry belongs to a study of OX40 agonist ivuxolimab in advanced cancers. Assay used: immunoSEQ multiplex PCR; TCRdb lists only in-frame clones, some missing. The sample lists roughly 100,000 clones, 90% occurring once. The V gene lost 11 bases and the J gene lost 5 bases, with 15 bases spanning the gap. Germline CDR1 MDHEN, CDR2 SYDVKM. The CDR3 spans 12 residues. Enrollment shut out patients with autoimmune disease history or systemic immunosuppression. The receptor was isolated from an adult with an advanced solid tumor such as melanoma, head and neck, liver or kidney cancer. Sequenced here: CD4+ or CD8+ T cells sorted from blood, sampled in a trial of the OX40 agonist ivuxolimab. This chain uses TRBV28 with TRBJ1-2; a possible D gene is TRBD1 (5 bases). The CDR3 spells CASGVESYGYTF. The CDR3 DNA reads TGTGCCTCGGGGGTGGAGAGTTATGGCTACACCTTC.